The clone carrying this T cell receptor beta chain was recorded a few times. Here immunoSEQ multiplex PCR was the method, and the copy in TCRdb shows in-frame clones only, minus some. This table holds 13,000 to 15,000 clones, roughly 73% found once. This entry belongs to a study of tumour-infiltrating T cells in Burkitt lymphoma. At the level of the study: Productive clonality predicted overall and progression-free survival.

What was sequenced was tumor tissue. The sequence derives from a human donor with diffuse large B-cell lymphoma.

CDR3 nucleotide sequence: TGTGCCAGCATCGCCGGGACAGGGGTACGGGGGGAAGAGCAGTACTTC. Protein product: CASIAGTGVRGEEQYF. This sequence joins TRBV28 and TRBJ2-7; 10 bases align to TRBD1. The CDR3 runs to 16 residues. J was trimmed by 7 bases and V by 7 bases; bases with no gene match: 16. Per germline, CDR1 MDHEN and CDR2 SYDVKM. Complete variable domain (other parts from reference TRBV28 and TRBJ2-7): DVKVTQSSRYLVKRTGEKVFLECVQDMDHENMFWYRQDPGLGLRLIYFSYDVKMKEKGDIPEGYSVSREKKERFSLILESASTNQTSMYLCASIAGTGVRGEEQYFGPGTRLTVT.